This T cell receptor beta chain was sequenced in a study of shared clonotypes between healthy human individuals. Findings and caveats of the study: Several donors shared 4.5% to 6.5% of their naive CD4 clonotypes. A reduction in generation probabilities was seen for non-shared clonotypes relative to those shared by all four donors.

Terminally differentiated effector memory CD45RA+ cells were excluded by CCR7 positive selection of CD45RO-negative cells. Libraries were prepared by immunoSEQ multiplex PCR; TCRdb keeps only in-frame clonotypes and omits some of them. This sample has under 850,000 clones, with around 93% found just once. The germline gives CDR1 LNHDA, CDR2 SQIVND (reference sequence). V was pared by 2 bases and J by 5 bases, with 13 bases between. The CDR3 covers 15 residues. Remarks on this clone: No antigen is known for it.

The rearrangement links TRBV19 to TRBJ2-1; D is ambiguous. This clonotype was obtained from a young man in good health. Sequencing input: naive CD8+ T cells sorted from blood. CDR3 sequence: CASSIIADLDNEQFF. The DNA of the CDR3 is TGTGCCAGTAGTATAATAGCCGACCTAGACAATGAGCAGTTCTTC.